What follows are 28 T cell receptor beta chains derived from one specimen sequenced in a study of blood T cell repertoires in COVID-19. TCRdb keeps only in-frame clones here, not all; method: immunoSEQ multiplex PCR. The sample records around 190,000 clones, 70% to 90% being singletons. Sequencing input: peripheral blood. Receptors originate from a young man who had recovered from COVID-19.

This chain connects TRBV6-1 to TRBJ1-1; no reliable D call. Trimming removed 1 base from V and 1 base from J, with 7 bases in between. The CDR3 runs 14 residues. Germline CDR1 reads MNHNS; CDR2 reads SASEGT. CDR3 DNA: TGTGCCAGCAGTGAAGACGAGGGGAACACTGAAGCTTTCTTT. Amino acid sequence: CASSEDEGNTEAFF.

V and J are TRBV7-6 and TRBJ2-3; perhaps TRBD2 as D (5 bases). Germline V CDR1 and CDR2: SGHVS, FNYEAQ. Trimming took off 3 bases at V and 6 bases at J, with 22 bases between the two ends. The CDR3 contains 17 residues. DNA of the CDR3: TGTGCCAGCAGCTTGGGGAGCCAGCGCTCCTCAATGGATACGCAGTATTTT. Translated: CASSLGSQRSSMDTQYF.

The rearrangement joins TRBV7-9 to TRBJ2-3, with 7 bases lining up with TRBD2. Unmatched junction bases numbered 14, after V lost 5 bases and J lost 9 bases. This CDR3 has 15 amino acids. The V gene's germline CDR1 is SEHNR and CDR2 FQNEAQ (reference sequence). The CDR3 loop is CASSVSTSPILTQYF. In nucleotides, the CDR3 is TGTGCCAGCAGCGTCTCGACTAGCCCGATCTTGACGCAGTATTTT.

V gene TRBV19 combines with J gene TRBJ1-5; perhaps TRBD1 as D (6 bases). CDR1 is LNHDA, CDR2 SQIVND, per germline (reference sequence). This CDR3 region has 14 residues. Deletions cut 4 bases from V and 7 bases from J, with 14 bases between. The CDR3 loop is CASSTQGFGQPQHF. The DNA of the CDR3 is TGTGCCAGTAGTACACAGGGATTCGGGCAGCCCCAGCATTTT.

J is TRBJ1-1 and V is TRBV18; 9 bases map to TRBD1. The CDR3 consists of 15 residues. The germline gives CDR1 KGHSH, CDR2 LQKENI. V trimming: 1 base; J trimming: 4 bases; junction bases outside the gene matches: 4. This CDR3 reads CASSPRPTGGTEAFF. Here the CDR3 DNA reads TGTGCCAGCTCACCACGCCCGACAGGGGGCACTGAAGCTTTCTTT.

A single count supports this clone. The rearrangement joins TRBV13 to TRBJ2-1; 7 nucleotides align to TRBD2. The CDR3 loop spans 15 amino acids. With V trimmed by 5 bases and J by 5 bases, 9 bases remained unmatched. Germline loops: CDR1 PRHDT, CDR2 FYEKMQ (reference sequence). DNA of the CDR3: TGTGCCAGCAGCACGGTCAGGGAGGGACACAATGAGCAGTTCTTC. It is translated as CASSTVREGHNEQFF.

The V gene is TRBV19, the J gene TRBJ1-4, with a possible D match to TRBD1 (6 bases). Deletions cut 4 bases from V and 4 bases from J, with 13 bases between. The CDR3 runs 15 residues. CDR1 and CDR2 from the germline V gene are LNHDA and SQIVND (reference sequence). The CDR3 DNA reads as TGTGCCAGTAGTAGTGGACAGAAGTATAATGAAAAACTGTTTTTT. Residues: CASSSGQKYNEKLFF. The variable domain in full, completed from reference TRBV19 and TRBJ1-4, reads DGGITQSPKYLFRKEGQNVTLSCEQNLNHDAMYWYRQDPGQGLRLIYYSQIVNDFQKGDIAEGYSVSREKKESFPLTVTSAQKNPTAFYLCASSSGQKYNEKLFFGSGTQLSVL.

V and J are TRBV6-2 or TRBV6-3 and TRBJ1-1; perhaps TRBD1 as D (5 bases). The CDR3 has 14 residues. In germline, CDR1 is MNHEY, CDR2 SVGEGT. Trimming took 5 bases from V and 3 from J, leaving 13 bases between them. CDR3 residues: CASSPVWGDTEAFF. CDR3 sequence (DNA): TGTGCCAGCAGTCCCGTATGGGGGGACACTGAAGCTTTCTTT.

This clone was detected ten times or more. The V call is TRBV28, the J call TRBJ1-5; perhaps TRBD1 as D (5 bases). The length of the CDR3 is 15 residues. V shed 6 bases and J shed 5 bases, with 17 bases lying between them. Germline values: CDR1 MDHEN, CDR2 SYDVKM. Here the CDR3 DNA reads TGTGCCAGCAGCACCCTCGGGGGGAGGCATCAGCCCCAGCATTTT. Protein: CASSTLGGRHQPQHF.

This chain connects TRBV4-1 to TRBJ2-2; 14 bases match TRBD2. Germline V gene lookup returns CDR1 MGHRA and CDR2 YSYEKL. Trimming at V came to 1 base and at J to 4 bases, leaving 11 bases not matched to a gene. The CDR3 sequence is 20 residues long. The CDR3 sequence: CASSQAPGLAGVSSTGELFF. CDR3 in DNA: TGCGCCAGCAGCCAAGCCCCGGGACTAGCGGGAGTTTCGTCCACCGGGGAGCTGTTTTTT.

The rearrangement joins TRBV5-4 to TRBJ2-5; the match to TRBD2 covers 7 bases. The CDR3 sequence is 15 residues long. Germline V gives CDR1 SGHNT, CDR2 YYREEE (reference sequence). Trimming took 0 bases from V and 3 from J; bases not matched to a gene: 5. The CDR3, as DNA: TGTGCCAGCAGCTTGGGGCGGGAGTCGAAAGAGACCCAGTACTTC. It specifies CASSLGRESKETQYF.

This rearrangement joins TRBV29-1 to TRBJ2-5; no clear D. Germline-derived CDR1 and CDR2 are SQVTM and ANQGSEA. The CDR3 is made up of 12 amino acids. Trimming shortened V by 0 bases and J by 5 bases, and 7 bases separated the two germline ends. CDR3 residues: CSVEDEEETQYF. In DNA, the CDR3 is TGCAGCGTTGAAGATGAGGAGGAGACCCAGTACTTC.

The chain couples TRBV6-5 to TRBJ1-5; a weak D match, TRBD1 (6 bases). Trimming cost V 5 bases and J 6 bases, with 11 bases left between them. The CDR3 has 13 amino acids. CDR1 is MNHEY and CDR2 is SVGAGI in the germline V gene. CDR3 bases: TGTGCCAGCAGTAACCAACAGGGTCAGCCCCAGCATTTT. As protein: CASSNQQGQPQHF.

The chain employs TRBV6-5 and TRBJ2-7, with 8 nucleotides matching TRBD1. The germline gives CDR1 MNHEY, CDR2 SVGAGI. The CDR3 covers 16 residues. V shed 0 bases, J shed 6 bases, and the junction held 10 bases outside the gene matches. For the CDR3, the DNA is TGTGCCAGCAGTTACTCAACAGGGGGAGGCTTCGCCGAGCAGTACTTC. Protein sequence: CASSYSTGGGFAEQYF.

This rearrangement joins TRBV12-3 or TRBV12-4 to TRBJ1-1; tentatively, D is TRBD1 (5 bases). CDR3 length: 13 amino acids. Trimming took off 2 bases at V and 5 bases at J, with 9 bases between the two ends. CDR3 in DNA: TGTGCCAGCAGTTTAACCAGGGATACTGAAGCTTTCTTT. Protein: CASSLTRDTEAFF.

This sequence joins TRBV6-4 and TRBJ2-1; 11 bases are shared with TRBD2. The V gene end was trimmed by 2 bases and the J gene end by 8 bases; junction bases not matched to a gene: 5. CDR1 and CDR2 from the germline V gene are MRHNA and SNTAGT. CDR3 size: 15 residues. In DNA, the CDR3 is TGTGCCAGCAGTGACGTAGCGGGAGGGCCCTATGAGCAGTTCTTC. As protein: CASSDVAGGPYEQFF.

The rearrangement links TRBV7-2 to TRBJ1-2; 8 bases agree with TRBD1. CDR1 and CDR2 (germline): SGHTA, FQGNSA. This CDR3 comprises 16 residues. The trim removed 1 base at V and 8 bases at J, leaving 12 bases unmatched. The CDR3 here is CASSLGAAQGAGGYTF. The CDR3 bases are TGTGCCAGCAGCTTAGGGGCCGCCCAGGGGGCGGGGGGCTACACCTTC.

The CDR3 region is CASTLTTNNSPLHF. The CDR3 DNA reads TGTGCCAGCACTTTGACAACGAATAATTCACCCCTCCACTTT. J is TRBJ1-6 and V is TRBV6-5; D unresolved. V was trimmed by 7 bases and J by 5 bases, leaving 12 bases between them. The CDR3 is 14 amino acids. Germline assignment: CDR1 MNHEY and CDR2 SVGAGI.

The J gene is TRBJ2-4, the V gene TRBV9, with 8 bases fitting TRBD1. Trimming removed 0 bases from V and 3 bases from J; junction bases left unmatched: 5. From germline, CDR1 is SGDLS and CDR2 YYNGEE. The CDR3 loop spans 16 amino acids. CDR3 in amino acids: CASSVDPGGDKNIQYF. For the CDR3, the DNA is TGTGCCAGCAGCGTAGATCCAGGGGGCGACAAAAACATTCAGTACTTC.

The chain employs TRBV6-6 and TRBJ1-5; D not certain. V was shortened by 6 bases and J by 4 bases, with 16 bases between the two germline ends. Germline V gene lookup returns CDR1 MNHNY and CDR2 SVGAGI (reference sequence). The CDR3 length is 15 residues. CDR3: CASRPPGSLNQPQHF. CDR3 nucleotides: TGTGCCAGCAGGCCTCCTGGCAGTCTTAATCAGCCCCAGCATTTT.

The J gene is TRBJ1-6, the V gene TRBV5-6; possible D gene TRBD1, 5 bases. This CDR3 spans 15 amino acids. Germline V gene sequence: CDR1 SGHDT, CDR2 YYEEEE. V was shortened by 2 bases and J by 6 bases, with 12 bases between the two germline ends. The chain's CDR3 is CASSFGVGPNSPLHF. The CDR3 bases are TGTGCCAGCAGCTTTGGAGTGGGGCCTAATTCACCCCTCCACTTT.

V and J are TRBV16 and TRBJ1-6, with 8 nucleotides matching TRBD1. The CDR3 extends over 17 amino acids. The germline V gene encodes CDR1 KGHSY and CDR2 FQNENV. V trimming: 0 bases; J trimming: 6 bases; junction bases outside the gene matches: 7. CDR3 in amino acids: CASSQSVSRGLNSPLHF. CDR3 coding DNA: TGTGCCAGCAGCCAATCGGTATCCAGGGGGCTTAATTCACCCCTCCACTTT.

V usage is TRBV30 and J usage is TRBJ2-7; no reliable D call. Trimming removed 1 base from V and 2 bases from J, with 12 bases in between. The germline CDR1 and CDR2 sequences are GTSNPN and SVGIG (reference sequence). The CDR3 consists of 14 residues. Written as DNA, the CDR3 is TGTGCCTGGAGTGGCCTTGGCGGTGCCTACGAGCAGTACTTC. Protein: CAWSGLGGAYEQYF.

This chain links TRBV5-6 with TRBJ2-1; the match to TRBD2 covers 10 bases. The CDR3 consists of 16 residues. CDR1 is SGHDT, CDR2 YYEEEE, per germline. Losses at the gene ends were 1 base for V and 5 bases for J; bases not matched to a gene: 6. Written as DNA, the CDR3 is TGTGCCAGCAGCTTGTACAGCGGGAGGGCCAACAATGAGCAGTTCTTC. Its translation is CASSLYSGRANNEQFF.

The J gene is TRBJ2-2, the V gene TRBV14, with D perhaps matching TRBD1 (6 bases). The CDR3 covers 15 residues. V lost 6 bases, J lost 1 base, and 12 bases lay in between. CDR1 is SGHDN, CDR2 FVKESK, per germline. The chain's CDR3 is CASRPGHMNTGELFF. DNA of the CDR3: TGTGCCAGCAGGCCGGGACATATGAACACCGGGGAGCTGTTTTTT.

This chain joins TRBV24-1 and TRBJ2-1; a possible D gene is TRBD1 (6 bases). The V end was cut by 3 bases, the J end by 9 bases, with 14 bases between. In germline, CDR1 is KGHDR, CDR2 SFDVKD. The CDR3 extends over 14 amino acids. The CDR3 sequence: CATSDLRDNIEQFF. CDR3 nucleotides: TGTGCCACCAGTGATCTCCGGGACAACATTGAGCAGTTCTTC.

The rearrangement uses TRBV2 and TRBJ1-5; D unresolved. Germline V gene lookup returns CDR1 SNHLY and CDR2 FYNNEI. The V and J ends lost 7 bases and 1 base respectively, with 8 bases between them. This CDR3 has 13 amino acids. CDR3 coding DNA: TGTGCCAGCACTGGGGAGAGCAATCAGCCCCAGCATTTT. Translated: CASTGESNQPQHF. The variable domain in full, completed from reference TRBV2 and TRBJ1-5, reads EPEVTQTPSHQVTQMGQEVILRCVPISNHLYFYWYRQILGQKVEFLVSFYNNEISEKSEIFDDQFSVERPDGSNFTLKIRSTKLEDSAMYFCASTGESNQPQHFGDGTRLSIL.

This chain uses TRBV7-9 with TRBJ2-5; a weak D match, TRBD2 (5 bases). V lost 5 bases to trimming and J lost 5 bases, with 18 bases between them. The V gene's germline CDR1 is SEHNR and CDR2 FQNEAQ (reference sequence). The CDR3 extends over 15 amino acids. The CDR3 here is CASSGLRGRGETQYF. In nucleotides, the CDR3 is TGTGCCAGCAGCGGCCTCCGGGGTCGCGGGGAGACCCAGTACTTC. Together with reference TRBV7-9 and TRBJ2-5, the CDR3 gives the full variable domain: DTGVSQNPRHKITKRGQNVTFRCDPISEHNRLYWYRQTLGQGPEFLTYFQNEAQLEKSRLLSDRFSAERPKGSFSTLEIQRTEQGDSAMYLCASSGLRGRGETQYFGPGTRLLVL.